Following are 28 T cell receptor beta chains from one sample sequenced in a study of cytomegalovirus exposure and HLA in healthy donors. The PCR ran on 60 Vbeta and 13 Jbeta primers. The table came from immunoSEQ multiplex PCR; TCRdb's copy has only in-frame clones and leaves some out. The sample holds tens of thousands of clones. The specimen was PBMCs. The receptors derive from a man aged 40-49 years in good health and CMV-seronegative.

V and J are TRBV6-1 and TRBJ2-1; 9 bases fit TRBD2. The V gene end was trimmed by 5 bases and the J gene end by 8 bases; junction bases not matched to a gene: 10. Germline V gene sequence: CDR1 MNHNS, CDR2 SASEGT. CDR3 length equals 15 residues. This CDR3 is CASSSLAGEWDEQFF. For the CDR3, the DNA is TGTGCCAGCAGTTCTTTAGCGGGAGAGTGGGATGAGCAGTTCTTC.

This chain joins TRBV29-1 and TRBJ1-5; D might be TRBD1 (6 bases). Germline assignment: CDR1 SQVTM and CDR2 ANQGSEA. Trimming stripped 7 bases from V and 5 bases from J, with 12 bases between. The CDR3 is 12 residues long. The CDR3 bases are TGCAGCGCGTCGGACAGCTATCAGCCCCAGCATTTT. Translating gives CSASDSYQPQHF.

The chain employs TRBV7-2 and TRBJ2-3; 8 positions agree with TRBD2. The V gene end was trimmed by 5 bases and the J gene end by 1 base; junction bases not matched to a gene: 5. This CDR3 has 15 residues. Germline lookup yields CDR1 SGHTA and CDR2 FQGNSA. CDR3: CASSPPAGGTDTQYF. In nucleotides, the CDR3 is TGTGCCAGCAGCCCCCCAGCGGGAGGCACAGATACGCAGTATTTT.

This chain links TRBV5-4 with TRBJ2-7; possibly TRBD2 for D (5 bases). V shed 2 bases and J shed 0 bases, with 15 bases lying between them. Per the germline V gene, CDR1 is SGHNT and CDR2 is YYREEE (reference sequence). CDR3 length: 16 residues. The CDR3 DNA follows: TGTGCCAGCAGCTTTTCGTCCGGAGGTTACTCCTACGAGCAGTACTTC. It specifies CASSFSSGGYSYEQYF.

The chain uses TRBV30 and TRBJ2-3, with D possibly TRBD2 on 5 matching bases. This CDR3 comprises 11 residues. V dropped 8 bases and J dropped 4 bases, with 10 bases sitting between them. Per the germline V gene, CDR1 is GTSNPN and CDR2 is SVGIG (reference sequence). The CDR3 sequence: CALGVADTQYF. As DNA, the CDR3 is TGTGCCCTCGGGGTCGCAGATACGCAGTATTTT. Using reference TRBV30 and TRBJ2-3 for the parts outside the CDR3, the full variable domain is SQTIHQWPATLVQPVGSPLSLECTVEGTSNPNLYWYRQAAGRGLQLLFYSVGIGQISSEVPQNLSASRPQDRQFILSSKKLLLSDSGFYLCALGVADTQYFGPGTRLTVL.

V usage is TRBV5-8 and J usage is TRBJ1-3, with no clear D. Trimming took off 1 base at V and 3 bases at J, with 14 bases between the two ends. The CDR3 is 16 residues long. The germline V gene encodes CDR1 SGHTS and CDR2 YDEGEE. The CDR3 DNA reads TGTGCCAGCAGCTTGTCCGAGGCAAGACTTGGAAACACCATATATTTT. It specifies CASSLSEARLGNTIYF.

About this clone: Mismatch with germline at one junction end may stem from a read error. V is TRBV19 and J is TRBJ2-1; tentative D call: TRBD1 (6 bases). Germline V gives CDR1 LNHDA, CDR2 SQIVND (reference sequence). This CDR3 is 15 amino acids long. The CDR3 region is CASSGQTSSDNEQFF. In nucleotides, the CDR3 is TGTGCCAGTAGTGGACAGACGAGCTCCGACAATGAGCAGTTCTTC.

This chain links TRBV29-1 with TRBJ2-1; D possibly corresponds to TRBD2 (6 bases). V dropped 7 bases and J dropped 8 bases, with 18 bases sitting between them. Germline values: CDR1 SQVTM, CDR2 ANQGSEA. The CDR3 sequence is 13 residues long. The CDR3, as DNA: TGCAGCGGTACGGGAGTAGTTAGCGATGAGCAGTTCTTC. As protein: CSGTGVVSDEQFF.

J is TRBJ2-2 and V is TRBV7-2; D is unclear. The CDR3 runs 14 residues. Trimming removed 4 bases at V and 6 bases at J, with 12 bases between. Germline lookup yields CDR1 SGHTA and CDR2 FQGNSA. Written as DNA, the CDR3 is TGTGCCAGCAGCTCCCACCATACTTCCGGGGAGCTGTTTTTT. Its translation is CASSSHHTSGELFF.

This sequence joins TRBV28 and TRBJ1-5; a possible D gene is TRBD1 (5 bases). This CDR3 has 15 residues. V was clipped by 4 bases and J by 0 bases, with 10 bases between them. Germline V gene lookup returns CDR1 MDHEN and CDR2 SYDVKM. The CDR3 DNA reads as TGTGCCAGCAGTTATGTTCAGGGTAGCAATCAGCCCCAGCATTTT. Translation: CASSYVQGSNQPQHF.

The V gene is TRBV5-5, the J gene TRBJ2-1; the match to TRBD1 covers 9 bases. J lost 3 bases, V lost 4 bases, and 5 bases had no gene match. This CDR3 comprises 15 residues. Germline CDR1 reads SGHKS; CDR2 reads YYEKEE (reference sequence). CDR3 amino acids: CASSRETGGYNEQFF. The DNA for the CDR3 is TGTGCCAGCAGCCGTGAGACAGGGGGCTACAATGAGCAGTTCTTC.

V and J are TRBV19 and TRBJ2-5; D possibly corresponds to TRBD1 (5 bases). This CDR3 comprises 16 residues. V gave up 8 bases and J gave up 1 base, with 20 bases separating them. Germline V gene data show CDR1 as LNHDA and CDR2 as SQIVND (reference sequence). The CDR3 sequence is CASSWPRVLTQETQYF. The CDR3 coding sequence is TGTGCCAGTTCGTGGCCCAGGGTTTTGACCCAAGAGACCCAGTACTTC. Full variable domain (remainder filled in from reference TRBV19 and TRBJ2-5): DGGITQSPKYLFRKEGQNVTLSCEQNLNHDAMYWYRQDPGQGLRLIYYSQIVNDFQKGDIAEGYSVSREKKESFPLTVTSAQKNPTAFYLCASSWPRVLTQETQYFGPGTRLLVL.

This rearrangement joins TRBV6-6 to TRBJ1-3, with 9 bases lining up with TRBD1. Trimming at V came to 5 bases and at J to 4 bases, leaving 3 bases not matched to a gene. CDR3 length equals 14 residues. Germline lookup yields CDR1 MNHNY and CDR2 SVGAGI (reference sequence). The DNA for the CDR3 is TGTGCCAGCAGTCAACAGGGGGCCGGAAACACCATATATTTT. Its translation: CASSQQGAGNTIYF.

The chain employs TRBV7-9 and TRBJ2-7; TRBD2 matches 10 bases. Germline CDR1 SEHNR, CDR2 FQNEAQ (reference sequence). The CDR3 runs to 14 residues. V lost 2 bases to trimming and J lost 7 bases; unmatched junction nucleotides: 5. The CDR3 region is CASSLSGRAGEQYF. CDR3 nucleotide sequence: TGTGCCAGCAGCTTAAGCGGGAGGGCGGGAGAGCAGTACTTC. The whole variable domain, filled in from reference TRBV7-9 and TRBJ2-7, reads DTGVSQNPRHKITKRGQNVTFRCDPISEHNRLYWYRQTLGQGPEFLTYFQNEAQLEKSRLLSDRFSAERPKGSFSTLEIQRTEQGDSAMYLCASSLSGRAGEQYFGPGTRLTVT.

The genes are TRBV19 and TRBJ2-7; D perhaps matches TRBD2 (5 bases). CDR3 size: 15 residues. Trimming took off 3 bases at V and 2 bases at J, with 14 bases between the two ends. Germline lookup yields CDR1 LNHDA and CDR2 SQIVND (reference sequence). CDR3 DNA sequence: TGTGCCAGTAGTATTCCCAGAGAGGGAACCTACGAGCAGTACTTC. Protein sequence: CASSIPREGTYEQYF.

In DNA form, the CDR3 reads TGTGCCAGCAGCTTAGGACAGGGGACCTACGAGCAGTACTTC. It yields the protein CASSLGQGTYEQYF. V usage is TRBV11-2 and J usage is TRBJ2-7; 8 bases are a match to TRBD1. Germline V lookup: CDR1 SGHAT, CDR2 FQNNGV. This CDR3 has 14 residues. Germline trimming cut 1 base from V and 2 bases from J; bases unmatched to any gene: 1.

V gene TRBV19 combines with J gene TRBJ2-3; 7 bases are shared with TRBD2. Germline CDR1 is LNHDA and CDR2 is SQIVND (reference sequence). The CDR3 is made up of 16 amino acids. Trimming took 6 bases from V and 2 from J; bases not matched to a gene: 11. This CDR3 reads CASRATLAILTDTQYF. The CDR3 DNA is TGTGCCAGTAGAGCAACACTAGCGATTCTCACAGATACGCAGTATTTT.

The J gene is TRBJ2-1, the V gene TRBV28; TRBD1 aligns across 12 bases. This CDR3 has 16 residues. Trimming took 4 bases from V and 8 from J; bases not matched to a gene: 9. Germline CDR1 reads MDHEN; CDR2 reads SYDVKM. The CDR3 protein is CASSYRGQGAGDEQFF. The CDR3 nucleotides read TGTGCCAGCAGTTACCGGGGACAGGGGGCGGGCGATGAGCAGTTCTTC.

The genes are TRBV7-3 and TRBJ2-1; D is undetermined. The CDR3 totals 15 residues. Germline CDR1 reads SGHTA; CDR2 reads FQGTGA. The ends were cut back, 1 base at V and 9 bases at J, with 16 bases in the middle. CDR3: CASSLNGGMSFEQFF. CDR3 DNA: TGTGCCAGCAGCTTAAACGGCGGCATGAGTTTTGAGCAGTTCTTC.

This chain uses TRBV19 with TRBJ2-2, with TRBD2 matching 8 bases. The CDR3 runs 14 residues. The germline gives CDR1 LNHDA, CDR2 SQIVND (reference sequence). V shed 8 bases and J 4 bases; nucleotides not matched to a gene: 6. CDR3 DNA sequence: TGTGCCAGTCGGCTTAGCGGGGCCACCGGGGAGCTGTTTTTT. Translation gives CASRLSGATGELFF.

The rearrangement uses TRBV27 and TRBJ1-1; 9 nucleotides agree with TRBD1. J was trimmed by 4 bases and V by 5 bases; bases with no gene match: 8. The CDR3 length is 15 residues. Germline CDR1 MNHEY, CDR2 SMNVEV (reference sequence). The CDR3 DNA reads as TGTGCCAGCAGTAGGGACAGGGAATATAGCACTGAAGCTTTCTTT. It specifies CASSRDREYSTEAFF.

CDR3 sequence: CASRPLAGGAEQFF. The CDR3 DNA reads TGTGCCAGCAGGCCCCTAGCGGGAGGGGCTGAGCAGTTCTTC. This rearrangement joins TRBV6-1 to TRBJ2-1; TRBD2 aligns across 12 bases. The CDR3 extends over 14 amino acids. CDR1 and CDR2 from the germline V gene are MNHNS and SASEGT. The ends lost 6 bases at V and 9 bases at J; junction bases unmatched: 6.

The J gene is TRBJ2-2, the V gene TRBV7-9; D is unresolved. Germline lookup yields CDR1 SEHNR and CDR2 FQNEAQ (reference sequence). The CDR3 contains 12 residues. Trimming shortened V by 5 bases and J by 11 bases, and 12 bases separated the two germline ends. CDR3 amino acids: CASSPTEVELFF. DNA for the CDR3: TGTGCCAGCAGCCCCACCGAGGTCGAGCTGTTTTTT. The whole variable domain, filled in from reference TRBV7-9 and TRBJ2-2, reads DTGVSQNPRHKITKRGQNVTFRCDPISEHNRLYWYRQTLGQGPEFLTYFQNEAQLEKSRLLSDRFSAERPKGSFSTLEIQRTEQGDSAMYLCASSPTEVELFFGEGSRLTVL.

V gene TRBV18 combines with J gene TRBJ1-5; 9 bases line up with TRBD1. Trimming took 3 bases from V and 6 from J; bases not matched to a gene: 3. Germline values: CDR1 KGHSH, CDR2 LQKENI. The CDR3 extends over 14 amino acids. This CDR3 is CASSPTGGSQPQHF. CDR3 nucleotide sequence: TGTGCCAGCTCACCTACAGGGGGCTCTCAGCCCCAGCATTTT.

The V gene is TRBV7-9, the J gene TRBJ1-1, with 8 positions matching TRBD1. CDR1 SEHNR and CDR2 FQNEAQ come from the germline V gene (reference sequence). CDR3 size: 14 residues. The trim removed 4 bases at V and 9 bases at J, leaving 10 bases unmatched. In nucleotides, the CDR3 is TGTGCCAGCAGCTCTGACAGGGGTCGACCAAAAGCTTTCTTT. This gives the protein CASSSDRGRPKAFF.

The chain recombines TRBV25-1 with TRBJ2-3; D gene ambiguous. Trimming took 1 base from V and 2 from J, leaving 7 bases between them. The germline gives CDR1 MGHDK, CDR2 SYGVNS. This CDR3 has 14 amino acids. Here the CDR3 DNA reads TGTGCCAGCAGTGAATCCACTTTCACAGATACGCAGTATTTT. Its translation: CASSESTFTDTQYF.

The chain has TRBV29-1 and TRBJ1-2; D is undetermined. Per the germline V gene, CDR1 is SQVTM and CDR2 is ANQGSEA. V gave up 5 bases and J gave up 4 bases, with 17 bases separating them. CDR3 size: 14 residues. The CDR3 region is CSVNVFTAGYGYTF. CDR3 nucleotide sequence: TGCAGCGTTAATGTGTTTACAGCGGGCTATGGCTACACCTTC.

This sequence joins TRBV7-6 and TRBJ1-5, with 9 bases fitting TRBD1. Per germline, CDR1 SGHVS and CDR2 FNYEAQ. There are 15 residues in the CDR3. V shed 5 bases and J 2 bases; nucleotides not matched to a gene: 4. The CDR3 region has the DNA TGTGCCAGCAGCCTAAGGACAGGGGGCAATCAGCCCCAGCATTTT. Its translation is CASSLRTGGNQPQHF.